Listed below are T cell receptor beta chains from one sample, sequenced in a study of OX40 agonist ivuxolimab in advanced cancers. Measured with immunoSEQ multiplex PCR; TCRdb has only the in-frame clones, and not every one. The sample has roughly 58,000 clones, roughly 82% seen once. The source material was CD4+ or CD8+ T cells sorted from blood, sampled in a trial of the OX40 agonist ivuxolimab. These receptors were obtained from an adult with an advanced solid tumor such as melanoma, head and neck, liver or kidney cancer. Each CDR3 is given with its conserved first and last residue.

J gene: TRBJ1-1
CDR3 length: 16
V gene: TRBV27
CDR3 protein: CASTTTAGYMNTEAFF

J gene: TRBJ2-7
CDR3 length: 15
V gene: TRBV7-2
CDR3 protein: CASSFGTADLYEQYF

J gene: TRBJ2-6
CDR3 length: 18
V gene: TRBV5-6
CDR3 protein: CASSAIAGRLSGANVLTF

J gene: TRBJ1-5
CDR3 length: 17
V gene: TRBV28
CDR3 protein: CASSLRGQSKSNQPQHF

J gene: TRBJ1-2
CDR3 length: 15
V gene: TRBV15
CDR3 protein: CATSRDRTGTYGYTF

J gene: TRBJ1-5
CDR3 length: 15
V gene: TRBV28
CDR3 protein: CASSLPRGSNQPQHF

J gene: TRBJ2-7
CDR3 length: 17
V gene: TRBV19
CDR3 protein: CASSATLAGASLYEQYF

J gene: TRBJ1-2
CDR3 length: 11
V gene: TRBV6-1
CDR3 protein: CATGAEYGYTF

J gene: TRBJ2-2
CDR3 length: 13
V gene: TRBV6-1
CDR3 protein: CASSEVVAGELFF

J gene: TRBJ2-7
CDR3 length: 12
V gene: TRBV19
CDR3 protein: CATTDLSYEQYF

J gene: TRBJ2-7
CDR3 length: 16
V gene: TRBV18
CDR3 protein: CASSPQLAGGKYEQYF

J gene: TRBJ2-4
CDR3 length: 16
V gene: TRBV11-2
CDR3 protein: CASSLGQTVAKNIQYF

J gene: TRBJ2-5
CDR3 length: 14
V gene: TRBV19
CDR3 protein: CASSDTGVSETQYF

J gene: TRBJ1-5
CDR3 length: 15
V gene: TRBV9
CDR3 protein: CASSVEGSSNQPQHF

J gene: TRBJ2-5
CDR3 length: 13
V gene: TRBV7-3
CDR3 protein: CASSTSLGETQYF

J gene: TRBJ1-2
CDR3 length: 14
V gene: TRBV11-2
CDR3 protein: CASSFFGRGIGYTF

J gene: TRBJ2-2
CDR3 length: 15
V gene: TRBV30
CDR3 protein: CAWSPRGLGSGELFF